This T cell receptor (beta chain) was sequenced in a study of blood T cell repertoires in COVID-19. On the study more broadly: Sites in the United States, Italy and Spain provided acute and convalescent COVID-19 samples. PBMCs, B-cell-depleted T cells, or T cells provided the cDNA or gDNA that made up the material.

Germline V gene lookup returns CDR1 MNHEY and CDR2 SVGEGT. The CDR3 consists of 14 residues. V dropped 5 bases and J dropped 1 base, with 11 bases sitting between them. The authors' processing: Amplification from reference gene primers served as the basis for estimated nucleated cell counts. The method was immunoSEQ multiplex PCR; TCRdb's version includes in-frame clones alone and lacks a portion of them. From that table come the V and J calls and clone size; the DNA was used to work out D and trimming. The sample contains under 75,000 clones, 85% to 90% of which appear only once. The chain has TRBV6-2 or TRBV6-3 and TRBJ2-5; perhaps TRBD2 as D (6 bases). The sequence was obtained from a man aged 45-60 years with acute or convalescent COVID-19. Input material: peripheral blood. CDR3 sequence reads: CASSHGTPQETQYF. CDR3 DNA: TGTGCCAGCAGTCACGGGACTCCCCAAGAGACCCAGTACTTC.